The present TCR beta chain was sequenced within a study of T cells in Graves' hyperthyroidism and ophthalmopathy. Study-wide results and caveats: A model of 13 V-J pairs discriminated ophthalmopathy from stable hyperthyroidism.

Used for diagnoses were clinical symptoms, serum thyroxine and TRAb, thyroid ultrasound and orbital computed tomography. 10 ml of fresh peripheral blood supplied the PBMCs. The TCR beta CDR3 regions underwent amplification using RNA transcripts as the source. The TCR CDR3 was amplified in a first-round RT-PCR using the HTBI primer set. In TCRdb, the multiplex PCR reads were re-called with MiXCR into one record per CDR3 protein. In the table there are roughly 500,000 distinct CDR3 sequences, under 25% of which are singletons. Trimming at V came to 7 bases and at J to 5 bases, leaving 10 bases not matched to a gene. CDR3 length: 14 amino acids. This clonotype came up many times. Its target is not known.

The chain joins TRBV12-3 or TRBV12-4 to TRBJ2-5, with 7 bases identical to TRBD2. The sequence derives from a woman in her 70s with Graves' ophthalmopathy. Specimen: blood. CDR3 residues: CASNLWGRAETQYF. The CDR3 nucleotides read TGTGCCAGCAATCTATGGGGGAGGGCCGAGACCCAGTACTTC.